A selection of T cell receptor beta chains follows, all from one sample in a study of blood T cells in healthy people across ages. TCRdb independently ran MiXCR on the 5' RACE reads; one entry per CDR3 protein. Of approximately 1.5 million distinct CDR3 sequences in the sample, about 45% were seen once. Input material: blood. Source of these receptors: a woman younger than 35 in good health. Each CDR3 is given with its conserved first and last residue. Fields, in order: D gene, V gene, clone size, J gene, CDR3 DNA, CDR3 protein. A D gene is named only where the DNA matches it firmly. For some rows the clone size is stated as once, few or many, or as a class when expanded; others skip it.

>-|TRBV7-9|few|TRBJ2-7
TGTGCCAGCAGCCCGAGATTGTTGCGGAACGAGCAGTACTTC
CASSPRLLRNEQYF
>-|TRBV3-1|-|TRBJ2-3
TGTGCCAGTAGCCAAGATGAGCAGGACACAGATACGCAGTATTTT
CASSQDEQDTDTQYF
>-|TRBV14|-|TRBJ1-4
TGTGCCAGCAGCGGGGGGGCGGTGGAAAAACTGTTTTTT
CASSGGAVEKLFF
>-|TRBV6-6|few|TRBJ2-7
TGTGCCAGCAGTTTGACCAGGGGCCCCTACGAGCAGTACTTC
CASSLTRGPYEQYF
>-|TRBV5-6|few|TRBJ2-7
TGTGCCAGCAGCTTGTTAGGGGACTCCTACGAGCAGTACTTC
CASSLLGDSYEQYF
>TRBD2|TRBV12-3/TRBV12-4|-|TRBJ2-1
TGTGCCAGCTCGCAGTGGGGGGGAGACTCCTACAATGAGCAGTTCTTC
CASSQWGGDSYNEQFF
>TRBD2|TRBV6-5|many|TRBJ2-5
TGTGCCAGCAAGTCTCCCCGCGGGGGGGTTGAAGAGACCCAGTACTTC
CASKSPRGGVEETQYF
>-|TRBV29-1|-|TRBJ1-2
TGCAGCGTTGACGTACAGGGACATGGCCACACCTTC
CSVDVQGHGHTF
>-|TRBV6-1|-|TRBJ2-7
TGTGCCGGCAGAGCAGTGTTCTACGAGCAGTACTTC
CAGRAVFYEQYF
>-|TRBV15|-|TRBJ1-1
TGTGCCACCGCACAGGGAGCGAACACTGAAGCTTTCTTT
CATAQGANTEAFF
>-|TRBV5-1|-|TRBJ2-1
TGCGCCAGCAGCTTGGACCGTTGGAAGAGCTCCTACAATGAGCAGTTCTTC
CASSLDRWKSSYNEQFF
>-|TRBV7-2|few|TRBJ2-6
TGTGCCAGCAGCTGGGCCGTTAACTCTGGGGCCAACGTCCTGACTTTC
CASSWAVNSGANVLTF
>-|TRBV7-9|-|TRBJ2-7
TGTGCCAGCAGCTTAATAGCGCTAGGGAGAGGCAACGAGCAGTACTTC
CASSLIALGRGNEQYF
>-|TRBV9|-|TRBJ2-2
TGTGCCAGCAGCGCCGGGGTGGTAGCCGGGGAGCTGTTTTTT
CASSAGVVAGELFF
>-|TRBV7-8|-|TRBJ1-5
TGTGCCAGCAGCTTTCCCGGGCGTTTGGGTCAGCCCCAGCATTTT
CASSFPGRLGQPQHF
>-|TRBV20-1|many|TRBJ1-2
TGCAGTGCTAGGGACGGTAACTATGGCTACACCTTC
CSARDGNYGYTF
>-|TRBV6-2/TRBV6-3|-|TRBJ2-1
TGTGCCAGCACCGACCGGGACTTCGCCTGGAATGAGCAGTTCTTC
CASTDRDFAWNEQFF
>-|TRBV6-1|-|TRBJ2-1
TGTGCCAGCATTCATTCCCCCGGGTCCTCCTACAATGAGCAGTTCTTC
CASIHSPGSSYNEQFF
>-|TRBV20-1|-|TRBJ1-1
TGCAGTGCCTCGGGGCAGACGAACACTGAAGCTTTCTTT
CSASGQTNTEAFF
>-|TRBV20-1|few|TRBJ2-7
TGCAGTGCTAGAGATGTATGGGTTAGTCCCTACGAGCAGTACTTC
CSARDVWVSPYEQYF
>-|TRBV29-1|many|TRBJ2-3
TGCAGCGGCCGCGGCGATAGGGCTAGAGATACGCAGTATTTT
CSGRGDRARDTQYF
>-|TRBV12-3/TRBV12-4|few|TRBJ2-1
TGTGCCAGCAGTTTAGGACGGACGGAGCAGTTCTTC
CASSLGRTEQFF
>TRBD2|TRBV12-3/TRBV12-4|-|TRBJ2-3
TGTGCCAGCAGTTTAAAGGGGCTAGCGGGGGGCACAGATACGCAGTATTTT
CASSLKGLAGGTDTQYF
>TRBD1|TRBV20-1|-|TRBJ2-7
TGCAGTGCGGCGGACAGGGTGGTTACCTACGAGCAGTACTTC
CSAADRVVTYEQYF
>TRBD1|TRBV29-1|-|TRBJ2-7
TGCAGGGTTACCACCGGGACAGGGGGGTTCAATGAGCAGTACTTC
CRVTTGTGGFNEQYF
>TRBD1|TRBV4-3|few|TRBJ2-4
TGCGCCAGCAGCCAACTACAAACCCGACAGGGAAAAAACATTCAGTACTTC
CASSQLQTRQGKNIQYF
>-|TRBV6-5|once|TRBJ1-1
TGTGCCAGCAGTTACTCCCAGGGTAGGACTGAAGCTTTCTTT
CASSYSQGRTEAFF
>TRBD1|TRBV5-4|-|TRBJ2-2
TGTGCCAGCAGCTTCGACAGGGGTCCCGGGGAGCTGTTTTTT
CASSFDRGPGELFF
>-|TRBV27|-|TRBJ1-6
TGTGCCAGCAGCCCAACAGGTTCTTTCGGTTCACCCCTCCACTTT
CASSPTGSFGSPLHF
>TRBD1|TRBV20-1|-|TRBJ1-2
TGCAGTGCTCCCCTTGGACAGGGAGTCTCTAACTATGGCTACACCTTC
CSAPLGQGVSNYGYTF
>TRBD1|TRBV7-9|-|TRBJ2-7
TGTGCCAGCAGCGGGGACAGGGTTTACGAGCAGTACTTC
CASSGDRVYEQYF
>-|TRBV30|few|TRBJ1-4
TGTGCCTGGAGTGGAGGGGGGCGCGAAAAACTGTTTTTT
CAWSGGGREKLFF
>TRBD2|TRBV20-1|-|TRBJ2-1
TGCAGTGCTAGAGATCCCAGCGGGGGGGCCGGCAATGAGCAGTTCTTC
CSARDPSGGAGNEQFF